The rows below give T cell receptor beta chains drawn from one sample of a study of blood T cell repertoires in COVID-19. Data came from immunoSEQ multiplex PCR; TCRdb stores just in-frame clones and leaves some out. The sample consists of about 310,000 clones, approximately 89% of them appearing once. Source material: PBMCs or T cells enriched from blood (not recorded which). Receptors originate from a middle-aged woman who had recovered from COVID-19. Both conserved end residues are part of each CDR3. Fields, in order: CDR3 length, clone size, V gene, J gene, D gene, CDR3 DNA, CDR3 protein. The D gene is left open where the match is weak. The listing skips clone size in some rows; elsewhere it reads once, few, many or a size class.

length: 15
size: .
V: TRBV27
J: TRBJ2-7
D: .
DNA: TGTGCCAGCAGTTTATCTTGGACTACCTATTACGAGCAGTACTTC
CDR3: CASSLSWTTYYEQYF

length: 11
size: .
V: TRBV30
J: TRBJ2-7
D: TRBD2
DNA: TGTGCCTGTAAACGGGAGGGGGAGCAGTACTTC
CDR3: CACKREGEQYF

length: 12
size: .
V: TRBV28
J: TRBJ1-1
D: TRBD1
DNA: TGTGCCGGGGGACAGGGGGACACTGAAGCTTTCTTT
CDR3: CAGGQGDTEAFF

length: 14
size: .
V: TRBV9
J: TRBJ1-2
D: .
DNA: TGTGCCAGCAGCGCCACAGGAGATAACTATGGCTACACCTTC
CDR3: CASSATGDNYGYTF

length: 16
size: .
V: TRBV28
J: TRBJ1-2
D: .
DNA: TGTGCCAGCAGTCGCTCGACGCGGGAGAGGGGCTATGGCTACACCTTC
CDR3: CASSRSTRERGYGYTF

length: 17
size: .
V: TRBV9
J: TRBJ1-3
D: .
DNA: TGTGCCAGCAGCGGAAAGACATCTTTGAGCTCTGGAAACACCATATATTTT
CDR3: CASSGKTSLSSGNTIYF

length: 15
size: once
V: TRBV29-1
J: TRBJ2-1
D: .
DNA: TGCAGCGTTGAACCCCGGACTGATACCTACAATGAGCAGTTCTTC
CDR3: CSVEPRTDTYNEQFF

length: 18
size: .
V: TRBV3-1/TRBV3-2
J: TRBJ2-6
D: .
DNA: TGTGCCAGCAGCCAAGTCTGGGAGCGCTTCTCTGGGGCCAACGTCCTGACTTTC
CDR3: CASSQVWERFSGANVLTF

length: 14
size: .
V: TRBV6-5
J: TRBJ1-1
D: .
DNA: TGTGCCAGCAGTTACGATGGGGGCTGGGTTGAAGCTTTCTTT
CDR3: CASSYDGGWVEAFF

length: 13
size: .
V: TRBV5-4
J: TRBJ2-1
D: .
DNA: TGTGCCAGCAGCCCGCGTTCCTACAATGAGCAGTTCTTC
CDR3: CASSPRSYNEQFF

length: 15
size: few
V: TRBV7-2
J: TRBJ1-5
D: .
DNA: TGTGCCAGCAGCCGGAACGCAGGGAGCAATCAGCCCCAGCATTTT
CDR3: CASSRNAGSNQPQHF